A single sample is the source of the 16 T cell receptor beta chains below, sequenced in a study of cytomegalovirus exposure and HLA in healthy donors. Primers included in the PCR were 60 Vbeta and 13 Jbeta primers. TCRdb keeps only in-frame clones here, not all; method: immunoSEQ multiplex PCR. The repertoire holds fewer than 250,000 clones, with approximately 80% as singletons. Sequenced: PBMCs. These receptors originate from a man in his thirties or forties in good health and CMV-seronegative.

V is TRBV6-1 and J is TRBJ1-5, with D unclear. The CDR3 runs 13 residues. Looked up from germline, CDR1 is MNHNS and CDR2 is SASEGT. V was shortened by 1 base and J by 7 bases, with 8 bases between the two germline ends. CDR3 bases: TGTGCCAGCAGTGAAGTATCAGGCCAGCCCCAGCATTTT. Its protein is CASSEVSGQPQHF.

The CDR3 spells CASSQELAGARTDTQYF. The CDR3 nucleotides read TGTGCCAGCAGCCAAGAGCTAGCGGGGGCCCGCACAGATACGCAGTATTTT. The chain joins TRBV4-2 to TRBJ2-3, with 10 bases that match TRBD2. The germline gives CDR1 LGHNA, CDR2 YNFKEQ. Trimming at V came to 0 bases and at J to 1 base, leaving 4 bases not matched to a gene. The CDR3 loop spans 17 amino acids.

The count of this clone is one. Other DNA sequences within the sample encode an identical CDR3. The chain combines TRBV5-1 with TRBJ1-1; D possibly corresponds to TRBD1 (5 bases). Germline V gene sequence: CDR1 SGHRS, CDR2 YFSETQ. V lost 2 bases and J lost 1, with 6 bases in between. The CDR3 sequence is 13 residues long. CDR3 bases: TGCGCCAGCAGCTTCCAGGGGAACACTGAAGCTTTCTTT. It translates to CASSFQGNTEAFF.

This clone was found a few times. The CDR3 protein is CASSLTSGGAGAQYF. CDR3 coding DNA: TGTGCCAGCAGTTTGACTAGCGGGGGGGCCGGAGCGCAGTATTTT. The chain combines TRBV6-6 with TRBJ2-3; 14 bases are a match to TRBD2. CDR3 length: 15 amino acids. V lost 4 bases to trimming and J lost 10 bases; unmatched junction nucleotides: 7. In germline, CDR1 is MNHNY, CDR2 SVGAGI (reference sequence).

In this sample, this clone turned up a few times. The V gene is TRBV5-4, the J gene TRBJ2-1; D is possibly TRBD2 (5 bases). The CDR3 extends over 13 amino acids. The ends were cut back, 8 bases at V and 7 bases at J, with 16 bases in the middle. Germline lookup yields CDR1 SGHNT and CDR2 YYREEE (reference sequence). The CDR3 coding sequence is TGTGCCAGTGTTGGGGTAGCGACAAATGAGCAGTTCTTC. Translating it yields CASVGVATNEQFF. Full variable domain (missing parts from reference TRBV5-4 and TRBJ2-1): ETGVTQSPTHLIKTRGQQVTLRCSSQSGHNTVSWYQQALGQGPQFIFQYYREEENGRGNFPPRFSGLQFPNYSSELNVNALELDDSALYLCASVGVATNEQFFGPGTRLTVL.

The CDR3 is CASSYGAGVSPLHF. The CDR3 DNA follows: TGTGCCAGCAGTTACGGGGCAGGAGTCTCACCCCTCCACTTT. The V call is TRBV6-5, the J call TRBJ1-6; TRBD1 is a possible D gene (5 bases). CDR1 MNHEY and CDR2 SVGAGI come from the germline V gene. The V end lost 2 bases, the J end lost 10 bases, and 12 bases lay between the germline ends. The CDR3 runs to 14 residues.

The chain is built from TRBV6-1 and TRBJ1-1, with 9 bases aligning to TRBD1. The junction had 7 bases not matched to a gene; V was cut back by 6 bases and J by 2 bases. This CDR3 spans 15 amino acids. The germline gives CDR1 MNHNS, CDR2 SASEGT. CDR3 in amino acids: CASRQQGAINTEAFF. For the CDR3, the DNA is TGTGCCAGCAGACAACAGGGGGCGATAAACACTGAAGCTTTCTTT.

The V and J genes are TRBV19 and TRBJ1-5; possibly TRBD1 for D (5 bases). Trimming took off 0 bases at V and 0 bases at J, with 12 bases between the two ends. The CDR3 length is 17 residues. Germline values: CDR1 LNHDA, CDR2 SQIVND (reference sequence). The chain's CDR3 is CASSIDRGTFSNQPQHF. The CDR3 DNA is TGTGCCAGTAGTATAGATCGGGGGACTTTTAGCAATCAGCCCCAGCATTTT.

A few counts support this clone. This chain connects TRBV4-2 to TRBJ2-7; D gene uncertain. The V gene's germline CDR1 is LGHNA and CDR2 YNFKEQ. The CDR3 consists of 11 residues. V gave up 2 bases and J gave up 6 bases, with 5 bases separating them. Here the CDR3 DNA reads TGTGCCAGCAGCCAATCCGGCGAGCAGTACTTC. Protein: CASSQSGEQYF.

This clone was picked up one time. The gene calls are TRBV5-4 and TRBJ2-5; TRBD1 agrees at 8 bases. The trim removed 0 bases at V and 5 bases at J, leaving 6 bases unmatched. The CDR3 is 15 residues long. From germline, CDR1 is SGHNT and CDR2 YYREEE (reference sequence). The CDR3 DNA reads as TGTGCCAGCAGCTTGGTCGGACAGGGAGGTGAGACCCAGTACTTC. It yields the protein CASSLVGQGGETQYF.

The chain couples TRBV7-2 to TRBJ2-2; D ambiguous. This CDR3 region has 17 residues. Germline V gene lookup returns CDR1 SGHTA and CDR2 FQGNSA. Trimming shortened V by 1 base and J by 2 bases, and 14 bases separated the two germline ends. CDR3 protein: CASSLEFGRVNTGELFF. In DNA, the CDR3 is TGTGCCAGCAGCTTAGAATTTGGTCGGGTCAACACCGGGGAGCTGTTTTTT.

CDR3 coding DNA: TGTGCCAGCAGCTCAGACCCCACGGGACTCCGTTCCTACGAGCAGTACTTC. Translation: CASSSDPTGLRSYEQYF. The chain uses TRBV27 and TRBJ2-7; TRBD2 might be the D (6 bases). CDR1 MNHEY and CDR2 SMNVEV come from the germline V gene (reference sequence). Trimming cost V 6 bases and J 1 base, with 22 bases left between them. CDR3 size: 17 residues.

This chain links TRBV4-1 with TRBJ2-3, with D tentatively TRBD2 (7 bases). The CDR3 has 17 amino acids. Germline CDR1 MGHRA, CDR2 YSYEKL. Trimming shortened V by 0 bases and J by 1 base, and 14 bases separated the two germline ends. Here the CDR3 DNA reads TGCGCCAGCAGCCAAGATATGGCGGGGGCCGGCACAGATACGCAGTATTTT. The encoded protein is CASSQDMAGAGTDTQYF.

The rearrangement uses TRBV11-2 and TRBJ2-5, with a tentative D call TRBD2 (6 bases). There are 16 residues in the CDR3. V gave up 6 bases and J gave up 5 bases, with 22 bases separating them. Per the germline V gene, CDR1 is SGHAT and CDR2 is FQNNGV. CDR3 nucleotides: TGTGCCAGCAGTCTAGGCTACAGTGAGGGGAGGGAGACCCAGTACTTC. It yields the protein CASSLGYSEGRETQYF.

CDR3 amino acids: CASSGGQVFYEQYF. The CDR3 DNA follows: TGTGCCAGCAGCGGTGGACAGGTCTTCTACGAGCAGTACTTC. The chain recombines TRBV7-9 with TRBJ2-7; TRBD1 matches at 7 bases. The CDR3 consists of 14 residues. V gave up 5 bases and J gave up 3 bases; unmatched junction bases: 7. Germline values: CDR1 SEHNR, CDR2 FQNEAQ (reference sequence).

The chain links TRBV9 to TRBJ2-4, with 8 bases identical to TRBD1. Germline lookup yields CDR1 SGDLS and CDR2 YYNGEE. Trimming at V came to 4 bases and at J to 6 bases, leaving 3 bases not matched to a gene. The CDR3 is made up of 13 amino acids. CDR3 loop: CASSPGTGNIQYF. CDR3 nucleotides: TGTGCCAGCAGCCCGGGGACAGGAAACATTCAGTACTTC. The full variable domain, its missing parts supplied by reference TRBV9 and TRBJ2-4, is DSGVTQTPKHLITATGQRVTLRCSPRSGDLSVYWYQQSLDQGLQFLIQYYNGEERAKGNILERFSAQQFPDLHSELNLSSLELGDSALYFCASSPGTGNIQYFGAGTRLSVL.